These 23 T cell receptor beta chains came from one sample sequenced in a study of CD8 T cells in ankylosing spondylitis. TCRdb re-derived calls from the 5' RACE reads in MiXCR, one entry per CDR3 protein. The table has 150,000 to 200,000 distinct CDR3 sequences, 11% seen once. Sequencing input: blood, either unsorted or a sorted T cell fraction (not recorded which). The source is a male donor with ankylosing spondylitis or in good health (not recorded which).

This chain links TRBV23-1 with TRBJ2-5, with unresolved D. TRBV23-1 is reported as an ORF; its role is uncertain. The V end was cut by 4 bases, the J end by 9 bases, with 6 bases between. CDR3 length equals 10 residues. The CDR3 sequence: CASSPNPQYF. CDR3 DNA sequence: TGCGCCAGCAGTCCCAATCCCCAGTACTTC.

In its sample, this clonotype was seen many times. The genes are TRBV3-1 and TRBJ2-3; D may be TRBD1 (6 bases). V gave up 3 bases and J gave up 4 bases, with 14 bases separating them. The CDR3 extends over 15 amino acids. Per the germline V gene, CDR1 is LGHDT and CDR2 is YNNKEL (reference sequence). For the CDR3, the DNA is TGTGCCAGCAGCCATCAAGAGACAGGCGCAGATACGCAGTATTTT. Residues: CASSHQETGADTQYF.

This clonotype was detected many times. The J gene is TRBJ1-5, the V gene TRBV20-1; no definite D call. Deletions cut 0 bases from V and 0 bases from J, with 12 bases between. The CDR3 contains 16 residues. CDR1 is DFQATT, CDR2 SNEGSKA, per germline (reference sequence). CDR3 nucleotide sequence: TGCAGTGCTAGAGACCCCTCGGTTAATAGCAATCAGCCCCAGCATTTT. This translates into CSARDPSVNSNQPQHF.

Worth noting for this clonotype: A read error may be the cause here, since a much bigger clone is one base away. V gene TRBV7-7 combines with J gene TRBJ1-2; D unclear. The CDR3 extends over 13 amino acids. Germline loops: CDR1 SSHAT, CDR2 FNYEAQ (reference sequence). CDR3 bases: TGTGTCAGCAGCTTCCTAGGGCACTATGGCTACACCTTC. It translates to CVSSFLGHYGYTF.

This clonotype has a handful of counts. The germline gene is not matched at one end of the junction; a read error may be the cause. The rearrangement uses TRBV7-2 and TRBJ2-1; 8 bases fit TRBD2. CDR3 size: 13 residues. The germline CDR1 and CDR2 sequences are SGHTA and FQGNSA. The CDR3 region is CASSIAGNNEQFF. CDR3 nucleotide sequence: TGTGCCAGCAGCATAGCGGGAAACAATGAGCAGTTCTTC.

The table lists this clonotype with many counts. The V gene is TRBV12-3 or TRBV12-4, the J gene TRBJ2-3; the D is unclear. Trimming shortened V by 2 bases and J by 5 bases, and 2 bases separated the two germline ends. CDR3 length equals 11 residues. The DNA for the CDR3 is TGTGCCAGCAGTTTACGAGATACGCAGTATTTT. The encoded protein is CASSLRDTQYF.

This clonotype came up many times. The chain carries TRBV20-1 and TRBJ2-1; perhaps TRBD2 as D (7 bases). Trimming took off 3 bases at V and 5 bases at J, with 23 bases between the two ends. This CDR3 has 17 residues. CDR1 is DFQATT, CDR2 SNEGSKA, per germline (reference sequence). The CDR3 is CSASIPYPRGPDNEQFF. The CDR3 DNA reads TGCAGTGCTAGCATTCCCTATCCGCGGGGGCCGGACAATGAGCAGTTCTTC.

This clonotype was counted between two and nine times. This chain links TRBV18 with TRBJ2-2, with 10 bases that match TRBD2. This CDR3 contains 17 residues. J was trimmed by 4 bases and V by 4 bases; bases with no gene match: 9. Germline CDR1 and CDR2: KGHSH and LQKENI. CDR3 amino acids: CASSLTGTSDGTGELFF. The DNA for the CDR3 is TGTGCCAGCTCACTCACCGGGACTAGCGATGGCACCGGGGAGCTGTTTTTT.

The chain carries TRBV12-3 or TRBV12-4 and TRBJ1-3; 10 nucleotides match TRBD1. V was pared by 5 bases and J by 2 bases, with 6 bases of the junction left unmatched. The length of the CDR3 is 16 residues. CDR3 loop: CASSLTGTGAGNTIYF. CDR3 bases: TGTGCCAGCAGTCTGACCGGGACAGGGGCTGGAAACACCATATATTTT.

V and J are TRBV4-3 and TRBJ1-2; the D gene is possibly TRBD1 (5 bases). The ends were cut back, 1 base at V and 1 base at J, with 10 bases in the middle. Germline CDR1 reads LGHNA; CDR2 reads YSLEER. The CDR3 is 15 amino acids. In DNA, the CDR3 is TGCGCCAGCAGCCAAGTGGGGGGGAATAACTATGGCTACACCTTC. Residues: CASSQVGGNNYGYTF.

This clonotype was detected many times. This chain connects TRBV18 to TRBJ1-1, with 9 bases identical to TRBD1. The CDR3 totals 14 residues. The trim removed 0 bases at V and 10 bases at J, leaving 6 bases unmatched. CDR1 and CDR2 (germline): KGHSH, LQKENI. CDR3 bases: TGTGCCAGCTCACCACCGGGACAGGGCGGAATAGCTTTCTTT. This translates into CASSPPGQGGIAFF.

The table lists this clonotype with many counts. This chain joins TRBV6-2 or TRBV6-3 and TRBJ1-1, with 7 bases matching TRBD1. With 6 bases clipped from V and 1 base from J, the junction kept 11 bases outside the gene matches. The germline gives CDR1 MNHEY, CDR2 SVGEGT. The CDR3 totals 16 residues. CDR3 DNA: TGTGCCAGCAGGATCACACCGGGACAGAGGAACACTGAAGCTTTCTTT. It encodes CASRITPGQRNTEAFF.

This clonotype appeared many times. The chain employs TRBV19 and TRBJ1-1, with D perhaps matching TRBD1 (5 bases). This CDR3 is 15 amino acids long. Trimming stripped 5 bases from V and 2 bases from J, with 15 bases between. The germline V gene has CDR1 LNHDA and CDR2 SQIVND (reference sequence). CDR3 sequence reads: CASSPTPGENTEAFF. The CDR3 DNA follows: TGTGCCAGTAGTCCGACCCCGGGGGAAAACACTGAAGCTTTCTTT.

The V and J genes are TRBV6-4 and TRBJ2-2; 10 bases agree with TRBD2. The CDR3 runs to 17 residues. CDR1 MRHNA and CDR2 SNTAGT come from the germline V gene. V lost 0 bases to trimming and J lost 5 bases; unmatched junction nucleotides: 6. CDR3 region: CASSDSYTSGKTGELFF. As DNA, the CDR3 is TGTGCCAGCAGTGACTCTTACACTAGCGGGAAAACCGGGGAGCTGTTTTTT.

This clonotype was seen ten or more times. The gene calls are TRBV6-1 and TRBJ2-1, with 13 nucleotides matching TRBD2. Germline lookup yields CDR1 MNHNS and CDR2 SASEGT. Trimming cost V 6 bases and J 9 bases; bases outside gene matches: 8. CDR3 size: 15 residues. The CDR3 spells CASSQGLAGVGEQFF. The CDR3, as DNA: TGTGCCAGCAGCCAAGGACTAGCGGGAGTTGGTGAGCAGTTCTTC.

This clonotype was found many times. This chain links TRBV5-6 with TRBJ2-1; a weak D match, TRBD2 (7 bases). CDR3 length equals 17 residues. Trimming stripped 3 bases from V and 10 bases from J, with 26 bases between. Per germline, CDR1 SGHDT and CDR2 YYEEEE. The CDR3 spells CASSSGFAGARSSEQFF. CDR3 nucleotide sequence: TGTGCCAGCAGCTCTGGCTTTGCGGGGGCCCGATCTTCGGAGCAGTTCTTC.

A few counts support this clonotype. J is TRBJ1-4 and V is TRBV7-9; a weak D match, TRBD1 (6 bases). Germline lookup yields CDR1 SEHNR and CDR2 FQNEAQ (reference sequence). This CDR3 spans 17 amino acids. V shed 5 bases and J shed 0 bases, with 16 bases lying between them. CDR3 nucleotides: TGTGCCAGCAGCCTCACTTACCGACAGGCAACTAATGAAAAACTGTTTTTT. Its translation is CASSLTYRQATNEKLFF.

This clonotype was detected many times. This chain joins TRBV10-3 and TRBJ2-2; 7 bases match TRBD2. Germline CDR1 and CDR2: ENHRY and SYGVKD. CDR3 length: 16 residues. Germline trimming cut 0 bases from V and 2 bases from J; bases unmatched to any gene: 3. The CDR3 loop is CAISESGTINTGELFF. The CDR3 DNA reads TGTGCCATCAGTGAGTCTGGGACTATCAACACCGGGGAGCTGTTTTTT.

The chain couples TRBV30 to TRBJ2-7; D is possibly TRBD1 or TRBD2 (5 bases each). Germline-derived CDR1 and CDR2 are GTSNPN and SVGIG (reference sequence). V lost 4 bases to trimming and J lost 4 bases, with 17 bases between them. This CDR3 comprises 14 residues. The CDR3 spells CAWTRYRGGYEQYF. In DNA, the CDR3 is TGTGCCTGGACCAGATATCGGGGCGGTTACGAGCAGTACTTC.

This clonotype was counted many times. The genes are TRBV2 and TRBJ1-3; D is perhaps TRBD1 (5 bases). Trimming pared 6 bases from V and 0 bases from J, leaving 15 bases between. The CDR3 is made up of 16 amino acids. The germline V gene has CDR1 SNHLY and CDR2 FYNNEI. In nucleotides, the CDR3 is TGTGCCAGCAGCTTAATACAGGTCTCCTCTGGAAACACCATATATTTT. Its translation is CASSLIQVSSGNTIYF.

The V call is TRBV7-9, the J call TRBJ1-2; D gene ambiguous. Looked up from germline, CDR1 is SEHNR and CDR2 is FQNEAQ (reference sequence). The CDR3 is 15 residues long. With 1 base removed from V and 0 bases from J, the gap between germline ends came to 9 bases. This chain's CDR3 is CASSLVGTANYGYTF. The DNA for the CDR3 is TGTGCCAGCAGCTTAGTGGGCACAGCTAACTATGGCTACACCTTC.

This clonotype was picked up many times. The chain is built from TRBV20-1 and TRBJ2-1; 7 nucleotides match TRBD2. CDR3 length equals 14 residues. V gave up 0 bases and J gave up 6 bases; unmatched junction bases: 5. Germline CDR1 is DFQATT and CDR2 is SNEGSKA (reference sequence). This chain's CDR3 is CSARDSGRINEQFF. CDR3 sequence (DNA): TGCAGTGCTAGAGATTCCGGGAGGATCAATGAGCAGTTCTTC.

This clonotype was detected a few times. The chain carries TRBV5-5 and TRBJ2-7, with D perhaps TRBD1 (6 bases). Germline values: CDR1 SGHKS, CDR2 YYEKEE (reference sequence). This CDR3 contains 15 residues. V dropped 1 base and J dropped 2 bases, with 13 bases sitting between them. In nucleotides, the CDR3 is TGTGCCAGCAGCTTGAGAAGGGACAACCCCTACGAGCAGTACTTC. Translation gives CASSLRRDNPYEQYF.